This T cell receptor (beta chain) was documented in a study of T cells in Graves' hyperthyroidism and ophthalmopathy. Findings and caveats of the study: A 13 V-J model separated ophthalmopathy from stable hyperthyroidism. The model forecast ophthalmopathy, anticipating it by a median about 7 months before onset.

Germline V gene sequence: CDR1 SEHNR, CDR2 FQNEAQ (reference sequence). Trimming pared 5 bases from V and 4 bases from J, leaving 20 bases between. This CDR3 spans 16 amino acids. Turning to this clonotype: As yet, its antigen is unknown.

Amplification of TCR beta CDR3 regions used RNA as the template. Carried out on the TCR CDR3, a first-round RT-PCR used the HTBI primer set. In TCRdb, the multiplex PCR reads were re-called with MiXCR into one record per CDR3 protein. There are roughly 500,000 distinct CDR3 sequences in the sample; around 42% occur only once, and 19% lies in the top ten. Not enrolled were patients with uncontrolled infection, other autoimmune disease, pregnancy or lactation. Clinical symptoms, serum thyroxine and TRAb, thyroid ultrasound and orbital computed tomography together formed the diagnostic basis. The sample consisted of peripheral blood or thyroid tissue (not recorded which). The V call is TRBV7-9, the J call TRBJ1-2; D remains unclear. The sequence came from an adult woman with Graves' disease, either hyperthyroidism or ophthalmopathy (not recorded which). This CDR3 is CASSADGGEAGYGYTF. CDR3 bases: TGTGCCAGCAGCGCTGATGGCGGGGAGGCCGGCTATGGCTACACCTTC.